Below are 21 T cell receptor beta chains sequenced from a single sample in a study of T cells in Graves' hyperthyroidism and ophthalmopathy. It was RNA transcripts that yielded the amplified TCR beta CDR3 regions. An initial round of RT-PCR targeting the TCR CDR3 relied on the HTBI primer set. TCRdb re-called the multiplex PCR reads through MiXCR, storing one row per CDR3 protein. The sample includes around 240,000 distinct CDR3 sequences, about 14% of them seen just once. The sequenced sample was blood. The receptors were gathered from a middle-aged woman with Graves' hyperthyroidism that later progressed to Graves' ophthalmopathy.

This clonotype was seen at least ten times. Written as DNA, the CDR3 is TGTGCCAGCAGCTTTCGGAGCTCCTACAATGAGCAGTTCTTC. Residues: CASSFRSSYNEQFF. This chain links TRBV5-8 with TRBJ2-1; no reliable D call. The germline V gene encodes CDR1 SGHTS and CDR2 YDEGEE. CDR3 length equals 14 residues. V gave up 2 bases and J gave up 0 bases, with 6 bases separating them.

This sequence joins TRBV6-2 or TRBV6-3 and TRBJ2-1; TRBD2 aligns across 12 bases. Germline loops: CDR1 MNHEY, CDR2 SVGEGT. This CDR3 comprises 16 residues. V shed 5 bases and J 4 bases; nucleotides not matched to a gene: 6. CDR3 coding DNA: TGTGCCAGCAGTCGACTAGCGGGAGACCCATACAATGAGCAGTTCTTC. Translated, it gives CASSRLAGDPYNEQFF.

The chain has TRBV15 and TRBJ1-4; perhaps TRBD1 as D (5 bases). The V gene lost 1 base and the J gene lost 0 bases, with 15 bases spanning the gap. The CDR3 has 18 residues. Germline V gives CDR1 LNHNV, CDR2 YYDKDF (reference sequence). The CDR3 sequence: CATSRVGTASATNEKLFF. The CDR3 DNA sequence: TGTGCCACCAGCAGAGTTGGGACGGCCTCAGCAACTAATGAAAAACTGTTTTTT.

V is TRBV20-1 and J is TRBJ1-2; D is possibly TRBD1 (5 bases). This CDR3 is built from 15 residues. Germline CDR1 is DFQATT and CDR2 is SNEGSKA (reference sequence). V shed 6 bases and J shed 4 bases, with 21 bases lying between them. CDR3 bases: TGCAGTGCCCGACCAAATGGGGGGTTGAGCTATGGCTACACCTTC. Translating it yields CSARPNGGLSYGYTF.

The rearrangement links TRBV5-1 to TRBJ2-1; no clear D. The CDR3 is made up of 13 amino acids. V lost 4 bases, J lost 6 bases, and 11 bases lay in between. From germline, CDR1 is SGHRS and CDR2 YFSETQ. In nucleotides, the CDR3 is TGCGCCAGCAGCCAAGGTAGTTTCAATGAGCAGTTCTTC. Encoded protein: CASSQGSFNEQFF. The whole variable domain, remainder taken from reference TRBV5-1 and TRBJ2-1, is KAGVTQTPRYLIKTRGQQVTLSCSPISGHRSVSWYQQTPGQGLQFLFEYFSETQRNKGNFPGRFSGRQFSNSRSEMNVSTLELGDSALYLCASSQGSFNEQFFGPGTRLTVL.

In its sample, this clonotype was seen many times. The chain has TRBV27 and TRBJ2-2; D might be TRBD2 (8 bases). From germline, CDR1 is MNHEY and CDR2 SMNVEV (reference sequence). The CDR3 runs to 17 residues. Deletions cut 8 bases from V and 7 bases from J, with 26 bases between. Written as DNA, the CDR3 is TGTGCCAGCTCAGGGGGTTACGGGGGGGCCGGAAACGGGGAGCTGTTTTTT. It translates to CASSGGYGGAGNGELFF.

This clonotype was detected many times. The chain joins TRBV14 to TRBJ1-6; a weak D match, TRBD1 (6 bases). The germline V gene has CDR1 SGHDN and CDR2 FVKESK. Trimming took 0 bases from V and 1 from J, leaving 16 bases between them. The CDR3 has 19 residues. The CDR3 loop reads CASSQEPTRTDSYNSPLHF. The CDR3 bases are TGTGCCAGCAGCCAAGAACCCACCCGGACAGATTCCTATAATTCACCCCTCCACTTT.

The sample holds many counts of this clonotype. The chain carries TRBV12-3 or TRBV12-4 and TRBJ2-1; either TRBD1 or TRBD2 may supply D (5 bases each). V was pared by 6 bases and J by 4 bases, with 10 bases between. The CDR3 has 13 residues. CDR3 protein: CASRGVGYNEQFF. Here the CDR3 DNA reads TGTGCCAGCAGGGGGGTCGGGTACAATGAGCAGTTCTTC.

This clonotype was recorded a few times. The V gene is TRBV6-5, the J gene TRBJ2-1; possibly TRBD1 or TRBD2 for D (7 bases each). Germline CDR1 reads MNHEY; CDR2 reads SVGAGI. There are 17 residues in the CDR3. The V end was cut by 0 bases, the J end by 7 bases, with 19 bases between. The CDR3 bases are TGTGCCAGCAGTTACTCGGGCGGTCGTCAGGGGGGGAATGAGCAGTTCTTC. Its translation: CASSYSGGRQGGNEQFF.

This clonotype was observed many times. The V and J genes are TRBV2 and TRBJ1-5, with 7 bases aligning to TRBD1. This CDR3 spans 14 amino acids. V lost 6 bases, J lost 0 bases, and 2 bases stayed unmatched. In germline, CDR1 is SNHLY, CDR2 FYNNEI. The CDR3 here is CASRGQYSNQPQHF. The CDR3 coding sequence is TGTGCCAGCAGGGGACAGTATAGCAATCAGCCCCAGCATTTT.

This clonotype occurred many times. The chain uses TRBV6-1 and TRBJ2-2, with no clear D. The CDR3 runs to 13 residues. CDR1 MNHNS and CDR2 SASEGT come from the germline V gene. Trimming stripped 8 bases from V and 4 bases from J, with 11 bases between. Here the CDR3 reads CASLGRATGELFF. For the CDR3, the DNA is TGTGCCAGCCTGGGAAGGGCCACCGGGGAGCTGTTTTTT.

This chain joins TRBV11-3 and TRBJ2-7; 7 bases are shared with TRBD1. The CDR3 has 13 residues. The germline V gene has CDR1 SGHNT and CDR2 YENEEA. V lost 3 bases and J lost 3; bases outside the gene matches: 2. CDR3 protein: CASSFGTVYEQYF. The DNA of the CDR3 is TGTGCCAGCAGCTTTGGGACAGTCTACGAGCAGTACTTC.

In its sample, this clonotype was seen many times. The CDR3, as DNA: TGTGCCAGCGGTAAGGCTAGGAACACTGAAGCTTTCTTT. It translates to CASGKARNTEAFF. The rearrangement joins TRBV6-1 to TRBJ1-1; D is unresolved. Germline V gene sequence: CDR1 MNHNS, CDR2 SASEGT. This CDR3 comprises 13 residues. V lost 8 bases to trimming and J lost 1 base, with 11 bases between them.

This clonotype was counted ten times or more. The gene calls are TRBV28 and TRBJ1-1, with a possible D match to TRBD1 (5 bases). The CDR3 runs to 20 residues. Per the germline V gene, CDR1 is MDHEN and CDR2 is SYDVKM. The V end was cut by 6 bases, the J end by 2 bases, with 31 bases between. The CDR3 nucleotides read TGTGCCAGCAGACCCCTTCCCCGGGACCACTTACTTAGGGGCAACACTGAAGCTTTCTTT. It specifies CASRPLPRDHLLRGNTEAFF.

In regard to this clonotype: A read error is possible here, since a much larger clone lies one base away. This chain links TRBV19 with TRBJ2-2, with D possibly being TRBD2 (5 bases). CDR1 is LNHDA and CDR2 is SQIVND in the germline V gene (reference sequence). The CDR3 has 17 residues. The CDR3 DNA reads TGTGCCAGCGAACGCGAGCGGAGGCGCCCGAACACCGGGAAGCTGTTTTTT. Translation gives CASERERRRPNTGKLFF.

This clonotype has ten or more counts. The V and J genes are TRBV4-1 and TRBJ2-5; possibly TRBD2 for D (6 bases). The CDR3 loop spans 14 amino acids. CDR1 MGHRA and CDR2 YSYEKL come from the germline V gene. V gave up 4 bases and J gave up 1 base, with 10 bases separating them. The CDR3 nucleotides are TGCGCCAGCAGCCGGAAGGGACTCCAAGAGACCCAGTACTTC. Translated: CASSRKGLQETQYF.

Ten or more counts support this clonotype. The chain employs TRBV29-1 and TRBJ2-3, with TRBD1 matching 8 bases. The CDR3 is 13 amino acids. V lost 8 bases and J lost 2; bases outside the gene matches: 6. The germline V gene encodes CDR1 SQVTM and CDR2 ANQGSEA. Written as DNA, the CDR3 is TGCAGCTTTCGGACAGGGAACACAGATACGCAGTATTTT. Its protein is CSFRTGNTDTQYF.

This clonotype was counted only a few times. Here the CDR3 reads CASSQGGSVHEQFF. The CDR3 region has the DNA TGCGCCAGCAGCCAAGGTGGGAGTGTCCATGAGCAGTTCTTC. The rearrangement joins TRBV4-1 to TRBJ2-1; D possibly corresponds to TRBD2 (5 bases). The CDR3 is made up of 14 amino acids. The V gene's germline CDR1 is MGHRA and CDR2 YSYEKL. The V gene lost 1 base and the J gene lost 8 bases, with 12 bases spanning the gap.

Many counts were recorded for this clonotype. The chain joins TRBV27 to TRBJ2-7; a weak D match, TRBD1 (5 bases). CDR3 length: 12 amino acids. The germline V gene has CDR1 MNHEY and CDR2 SMNVEV (reference sequence). V lost 4 bases, J lost 6 bases, and 10 bases lay in between. CDR3 DNA: TGTGCCAGCAGTTATCCAGGGCGCGAGCAGTACTTC. It specifies CASSYPGREQYF.

This clonotype came up a few times. V is TRBV2 and J is TRBJ2-1; possible D gene TRBD1, 7 bases. The CDR3 runs to 15 residues. Germline V CDR1 and CDR2: SNHLY, FYNNEI. Trimming shortened V by 0 bases and J by 3 bases, and 9 bases separated the two germline ends. The CDR3 region has the DNA TGTGCCAGCAGTGAAGCGCGGGACAGCTACAATGAGCAGTTCTTC. As protein: CASSEARDSYNEQFF.

This clonotype was detected a few times. V usage is TRBV20-1 and J usage is TRBJ2-7; 7 bases match TRBD1. J lost 5 bases, V lost 0 bases, and 13 bases had no gene match. CDR3 length equals 16 residues. From germline, CDR1 is DFQATT and CDR2 SNEGSKA (reference sequence). The DNA of the CDR3 is TGCAGTGCTAGAGATTCTCTTAGACAGGGATGGCACGAGCAGTACTTC. This encodes CSARDSLRQGWHEQYF.